This TCR beta chain is from a study of blood T cell repertoires in COVID-19. Source study methods: It was from reference gene primer amplification that nucleated cell counts were estimated. The assay was immunoSEQ multiplex PCR, and TCRdb's table has in-frame clones only and misses some. V, J and clone size reflect that table, while D and trimming were determined from the DNA. The sample yields approximately 150,000 clones, 65% to 90% seen once. This clone was counted between two and nine times. CDR1 is MNHEY, CDR2 SVGAGI, per germline. The CDR3 covers 15 residues. The trim removed 0 bases at V and 7 bases at J, leaving 3 bases unmatched.

The sequence was obtained from a man aged 70 or older with acute or convalescent COVID-19. The chain combines TRBV6-5 with TRBJ1-4; 9 nucleotides align to TRBD1. The sample was peripheral blood. CDR3 DNA sequence: TGTGCCAGCAGTTACTCAGGGACAGGGAGTGAAAAACTGTTTTTT. Amino acids: CASSYSGTGSEKLFF.